The next 23 T cell receptor beta chains were all read from a single sample in a study of blood T cell repertoires in COVID-19. Method: immunoSEQ multiplex PCR; TCRdb's copy keeps in-frame clones and lacks some. In the table there are about 150,000 clones, approximately 81% of which are singletons. The sequencing sample was made of peripheral blood. Receptor source: a woman aged 55-75 years with COVID-19, enrolled during active disease.

Points on this clone: The junction departs from the called germline gene at one end, perhaps through a read error. The chain has TRBV7-7 and TRBJ2-3; 14 bases fit TRBD2. The germline gives CDR1 SSHAT, CDR2 FNYEAQ (reference sequence). CDR3 length equals 16 residues. As DNA, the CDR3 is TGTGCTAGCAGCTCGTTGACTAGCGGGAGGGGAGATACGCAGTATTTT. This gives the protein CASSSLTSGRGDTQYF.

This chain links TRBV9 with TRBJ2-1, with 7 bases fitting TRBD1. The V segment lost 4 bases and the J segment 9 bases; nucleotides outside the gene matches: 13. CDR1 is SGDLS, CDR2 YYNGEE, per germline. The CDR3 contains 15 residues. CDR3 in amino acids: CASSPQTGLRGEQFF. DNA of the CDR3: TGTGCCAGCAGCCCTCAGACAGGGTTAAGGGGTGAGCAGTTCTTC.

This rearrangement joins TRBV24-1 to TRBJ1-5; 10 bases agree with TRBD1. With 5 bases clipped from V and 0 bases from J, the junction kept 12 bases outside the gene matches. CDR3 length: 19 amino acids. The germline CDR1 and CDR2 sequences are KGHDR and SFDVKD. In DNA, the CDR3 is TGTGCCACCAGTGCCCGGACAGGGGGGACATTGTATAGCAATCAGCCCCAGCATTTT. Translated, it gives CATSARTGGTLYSNQPQHF.

This chain uses TRBV25-1 with TRBJ1-6; no definite D call. From germline, CDR1 is MGHDK and CDR2 SYGVNS. This CDR3 is 14 amino acids long. The V gene lost 1 base and the J gene lost 2 bases, with 3 bases spanning the gap. The CDR3: CASSESAYNSPLHF. The CDR3 DNA follows: TGTGCCAGCAGTGAATCAGCCTATAATTCACCCCTCCACTTT.

The chain joins TRBV11-2 to TRBJ1-2; tentatively, D is TRBD1 (6 bases). V shed 5 bases and J shed 1 base, with 17 bases lying between them. The CDR3 covers 16 residues. Germline V gives CDR1 SGHAT, CDR2 FQNNGV. CDR3 sequence: CASSLRRDNLNYGYTF. CDR3 in DNA: TGTGCCAGCAGCCTACGCCGGGACAACCTTAACTATGGCTACACCTTC.

This clone was counted between two and nine times. CDR3 protein: CASSIGQGAGGYTF. CDR3 nucleotides: TGTGCCAGTAGTATCGGACAGGGGGCGGGTGGCTACACCTTC. The chain recombines TRBV19 with TRBJ1-2; 11 nucleotides agree with TRBD1. Germline-derived CDR1 and CDR2 are LNHDA and SQIVND (reference sequence). With 3 bases clipped from V and 7 bases from J, the junction kept 4 bases outside the gene matches. This CDR3 has 14 residues. Full variable domain (outside the CDR3, taken from reference TRBV19 and TRBJ1-2): DGGITQSPKYLFRKEGQNVTLSCEQNLNHDAMYWYRQDPGQGLRLIYYSQIVNDFQKGDIAEGYSVSREKKESFPLTVTSAQKNPTAFYLCASSIGQGAGGYTFGSGTRLTVV.

This chain uses TRBV27 with TRBJ2-3; a possible D gene is TRBD2 (5 bases). Germline assignment: CDR1 MNHEY and CDR2 SMNVEV (reference sequence). Trimming took 5 bases from V and 6 from J, leaving 12 bases between them. This CDR3 contains 13 residues. The CDR3 nucleotides are TGTGCCAGCAGTCCCGGACTGTACGATACGCAGTATTTT. As protein: CASSPGLYDTQYF.

The chain recombines TRBV7-2 with TRBJ1-5, with a weak D call TRBD1 (6 bases). CDR1 and CDR2 from the germline V gene are SGHTA and FQGNSA. The CDR3 length is 14 residues. Between the trimmed V and J ends, which lost 5 bases and 9 bases, there was a span of 17 bases. The CDR3, as DNA: TGTGCCAGCAGCCCGACAGGTACTAAAAGGCCCCAGCATTTT. Translating gives CASSPTGTKRPQHF.

This chain connects TRBV7-3 to TRBJ2-1; 11 bases are shared with TRBD2. This CDR3 is 15 amino acids long. Trimming cost V 3 bases and J 7 bases; bases outside gene matches: 5. Per germline, CDR1 SGHTA and CDR2 FQGTGA. The CDR3 is CASSFTSGSTNEQFF. The CDR3 DNA is TGTGCCAGCAGCTTTACTAGCGGGAGTACAAATGAGCAGTTCTTC.

The gene calls are TRBV19 and TRBJ2-1; D is possibly TRBD2 (6 bases). From germline, CDR1 is LNHDA and CDR2 SQIVND (reference sequence). This CDR3 spans 12 amino acids. Trimming stripped 5 bases from V and 15 bases from J, with 17 bases between. The CDR3 region is CASSELGSLTFF. CDR3 DNA: TGTGCCAGTAGTGAACTCGGGAGCTTAACGTTCTTC.

The rearrangement joins TRBV6-1 to TRBJ1-5; tentative D call: TRBD1 (6 bases). Deletions cut 2 bases from V and 5 bases from J, with 7 bases between. The germline V gene has CDR1 MNHNS and CDR2 SASEGT. This CDR3 region has 13 residues. CDR3 sequence reads: CASSETGHQPQHF. In DNA form, the CDR3 reads TGTGCCAGCAGTGAAACAGGGCATCAGCCCCAGCATTTT.

The chain carries TRBV5-5 and TRBJ1-1, with 8 positions matching TRBD1. The CDR3 contains 15 residues. Trimming removed 3 bases from V and 3 bases from J; junction bases left unmatched: 7. CDR1 is SGHKS and CDR2 is YYEKEE in the germline V gene (reference sequence). CDR3 residues: CASSWATGEDTEAFF. CDR3 DNA sequence: TGTGCCAGCAGCTGGGCGACAGGGGAGGACACTGAAGCTTTCTTT.

This chain uses TRBV10-2 with TRBJ1-2; unclear D gene. The CDR3 extends over 13 amino acids. The germline V gene has CDR1 WSHSY and CDR2 SAAADI. Trimming shortened V by 2 bases and J by 5 bases, and 9 bases separated the two germline ends. CDR3 residues: CASSEGTRYGYTF. As DNA, the CDR3 is TGCGCCAGCAGTGAGGGAACGCGGTATGGCTACACCTTC.

The genes are TRBV19 and TRBJ1-5, with D hard to call. The germline V gene encodes CDR1 LNHDA and CDR2 SQIVND (reference sequence). V lost 5 bases and J lost 1, with 15 bases in between. The CDR3 spans 16 residues. The CDR3 protein is CASSSTSTWSNQPQHF. CDR3 coding DNA: TGTGCCAGTAGTTCCACCTCTACGTGGAGCAATCAGCCCCAGCATTTT.

The rearrangement links TRBV6-1 to TRBJ1-1; 9 nucleotides line up with TRBD1. The germline gives CDR1 MNHNS, CDR2 SASEGT. The CDR3 contains 16 residues. V lost 4 bases and J lost 1; bases outside the gene matches: 7. The CDR3 loop reads CASSVRSGQGNTEAFF. Written as DNA, the CDR3 is TGTGCCAGCAGTGTTCGCTCGGGACAGGGGAACACTGAAGCTTTCTTT.

This clone was seen more than once but under ten times. V and J are TRBV29-1 and TRBJ2-3; D remains unclear. Trimming cost V 3 bases and J 3 bases, with 13 bases left between them. The CDR3 runs 14 residues. Germline lookup yields CDR1 SQVTM and CDR2 ANQGSEA. The CDR3 protein is CSVERRRGTDTQYF. In nucleotides, the CDR3 is TGCAGCGTTGAGAGGCGGAGAGGAACAGATACGCAGTATTTT.

Notes on this clone: This same CDR3 is encoded by further DNA sequences in the sample. The chain joins TRBV9 to TRBJ2-7; 7 nucleotides agree with TRBD1. The germline V gene has CDR1 SGDLS and CDR2 YYNGEE. The CDR3 totals 13 residues. After removal of 3 bases from V and 4 bases from J, the junction contained 4 bases not matched to a gene. The CDR3 sequence: CASSGQGAYEQYF. In DNA, the CDR3 is TGTGCCAGCAGCGGACAGGGCGCGTACGAGCAGTACTTC.

The chain is built from TRBV30 and TRBJ1-1, with D uncertain. The CDR3 has 13 residues. Trimming took 0 bases from V and 2 from J, leaving 7 bases between them. Germline lookup yields CDR1 GTSNPN and CDR2 SVGIG (reference sequence). The CDR3 DNA reads as TGTGCCTGGAGTGTATCACAAAACACTGAAGCTTTCTTT. As protein: CAWSVSQNTEAFF.

In this sample, this clone turned up a few times. The J gene is TRBJ1-6, the V gene TRBV5-6, with D perhaps matching TRBD1 (5 bases). V was shortened by 3 bases and J by 7 bases, with 11 bases between the two germline ends. CDR1 and CDR2 from the germline V gene are SGHDT and YYEEEE. This CDR3 contains 14 residues. The CDR3 loop reads CASSSGLVNSPLHF. The CDR3 DNA follows: TGTGCCAGCAGCTCGGGACTGGTAAATTCACCCCTCCACTTT.

The rearrangement links TRBV11-2 to TRBJ1-2; a weak D match, TRBD1 (6 bases). The CDR3 contains 15 residues. V was shortened by 5 bases and J by 4 bases, with 17 bases between the two germline ends. The germline V gene encodes CDR1 SGHAT and CDR2 FQNNGV. The CDR3 DNA reads TGTGCCAGCAGCCCTTTGGACAGACCGGGCTATGGCTACACCTTC. As protein: CASSPLDRPGYGYTF.

CDR3 coding DNA: TGTGCCAGCAGTGATGGACAGGGCCCAAATGAGCAGTTCTTC. Translation: CASSDGQGPNEQFF. The V and J genes are TRBV25-1 and TRBJ2-1, with TRBD1 matching 8 bases. The CDR3 is made up of 14 amino acids. Germline V CDR1 and CDR2: MGHDK, SYGVNS. The ends lost 3 bases at V and 7 bases at J; junction bases unmatched: 5. The complete variable domain, with remaining parts taken from reference TRBV25-1 and TRBJ2-1, reads EADIYQTPRYLVIGTGKKITLECSQTMGHDKMYWYQQDPGMELHLIHYSYGVNSTEKGDLSSESTVSRIRTEHFPLTLESARPSHTSQYLCASSDGQGPNEQFFGPGTRLTVL.

V gene TRBV24-1 combines with J gene TRBJ2-1, with D possibly being TRBD2 (6 bases). Per germline, CDR1 KGHDR and CDR2 SFDVKD. V was cut by 2 bases and J by 13 bases, with 11 bases left in between. The CDR3 sequence is 12 residues long. This chain's CDR3 is CATSDWGERQFF. CDR3 sequence (DNA): TGTGCCACCAGTGATTGGGGGGAGAGACAGTTCTTC.

The rearrangement joins TRBV6-1 to TRBJ1-2; 7 nucleotides match TRBD1. Trimming at V came to 2 bases and at J to 3 bases, leaving 6 bases not matched to a gene. The CDR3 covers 15 residues. Germline V gene lookup returns CDR1 MNHNS and CDR2 SASEGT. The CDR3 DNA follows: TGTGCCAGCAGTGAATCCCGGGACAGACACTATGGCTACACCTTC. Translated: CASSESRDRHYGYTF.